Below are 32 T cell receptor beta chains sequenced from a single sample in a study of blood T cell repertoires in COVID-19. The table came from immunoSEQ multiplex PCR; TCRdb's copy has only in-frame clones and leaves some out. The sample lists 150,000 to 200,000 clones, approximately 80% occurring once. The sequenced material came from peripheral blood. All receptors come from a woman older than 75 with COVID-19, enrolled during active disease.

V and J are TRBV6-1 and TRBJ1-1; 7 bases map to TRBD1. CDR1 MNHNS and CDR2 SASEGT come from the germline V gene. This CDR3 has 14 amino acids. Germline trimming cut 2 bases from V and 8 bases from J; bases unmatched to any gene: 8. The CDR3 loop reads CASSETGATNEAFF. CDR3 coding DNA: TGTGCCAGCAGTGAAACAGGGGCGACCAACGAAGCTTTCTTT.

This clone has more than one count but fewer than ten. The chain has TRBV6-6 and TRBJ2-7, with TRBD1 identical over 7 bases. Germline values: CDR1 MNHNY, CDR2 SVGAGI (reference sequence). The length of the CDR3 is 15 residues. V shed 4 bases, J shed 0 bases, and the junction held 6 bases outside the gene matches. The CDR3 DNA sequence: TGTGCCAGCAGTTCAGGGGGACAAAGCTCCTACGAGCAGTACTTC. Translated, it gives CASSSGGQSSYEQYF.

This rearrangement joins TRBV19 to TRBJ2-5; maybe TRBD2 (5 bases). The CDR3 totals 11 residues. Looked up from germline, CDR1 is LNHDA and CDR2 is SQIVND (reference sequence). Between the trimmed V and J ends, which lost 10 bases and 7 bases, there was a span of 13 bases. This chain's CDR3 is CATPSRGTQYF. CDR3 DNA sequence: TGTGCCACCCCCTCCCGGGGGACCCAGTACTTC.

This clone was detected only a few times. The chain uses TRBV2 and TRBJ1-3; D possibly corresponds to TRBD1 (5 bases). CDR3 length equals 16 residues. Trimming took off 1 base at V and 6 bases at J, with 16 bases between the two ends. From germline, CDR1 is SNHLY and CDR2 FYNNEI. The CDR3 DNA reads TGTGCCAGCAGTGAAGGCCAGGGAGGCGGTGTAAACACCATATATTTT. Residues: CASSEGQGGGVNTIYF. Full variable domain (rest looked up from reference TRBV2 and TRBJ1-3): EPEVTQTPSHQVTQMGQEVILRCVPISNHLYFYWYRQILGQKVEFLVSFYNNEISEKSEIFDDQFSVERPDGSNFTLKIRSTKLEDSAMYFCASSEGQGGGVNTIYFGEGSWLTVV.

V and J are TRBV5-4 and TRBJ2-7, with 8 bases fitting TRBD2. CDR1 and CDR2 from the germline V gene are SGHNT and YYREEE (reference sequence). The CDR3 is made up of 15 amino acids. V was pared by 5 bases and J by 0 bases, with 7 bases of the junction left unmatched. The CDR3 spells CASRTGGGNSYEQYF. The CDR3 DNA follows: TGTGCCAGCAGGACGGGAGGGGGAAACTCCTACGAGCAGTACTTC. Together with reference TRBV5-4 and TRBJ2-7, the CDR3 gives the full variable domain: ETGVTQSPTHLIKTRGQQVTLRCSSQSGHNTVSWYQQALGQGPQFIFQYYREEENGRGNFPPRFSGLQFPNYSSELNVNALELDDSALYLCASRTGGGNSYEQYFGPGTRLTVT.

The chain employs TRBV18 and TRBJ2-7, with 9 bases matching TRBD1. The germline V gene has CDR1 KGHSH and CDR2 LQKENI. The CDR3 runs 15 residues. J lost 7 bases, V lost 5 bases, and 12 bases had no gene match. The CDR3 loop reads CASSREQGAIGEQYF. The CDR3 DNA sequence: TGTGCCAGCTCAAGAGAACAGGGGGCGATTGGGGAGCAGTACTTC.

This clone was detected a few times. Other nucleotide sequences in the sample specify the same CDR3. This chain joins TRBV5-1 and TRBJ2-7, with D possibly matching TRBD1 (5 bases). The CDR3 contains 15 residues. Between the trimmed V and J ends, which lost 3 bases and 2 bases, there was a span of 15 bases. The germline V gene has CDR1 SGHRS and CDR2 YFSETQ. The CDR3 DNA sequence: TGCGCCAGCAGCTCCTATCGCGACAGAACCTACGAGCAGTACTTC. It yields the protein CASSSYRDRTYEQYF.

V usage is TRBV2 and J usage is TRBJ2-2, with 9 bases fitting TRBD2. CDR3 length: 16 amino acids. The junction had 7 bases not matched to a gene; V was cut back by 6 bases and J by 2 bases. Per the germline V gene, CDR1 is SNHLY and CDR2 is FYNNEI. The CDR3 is CASRLSGGQNTGELFF. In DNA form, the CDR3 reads TGTGCCAGCAGACTTAGCGGGGGCCAAAACACCGGGGAGCTGTTTTTT.

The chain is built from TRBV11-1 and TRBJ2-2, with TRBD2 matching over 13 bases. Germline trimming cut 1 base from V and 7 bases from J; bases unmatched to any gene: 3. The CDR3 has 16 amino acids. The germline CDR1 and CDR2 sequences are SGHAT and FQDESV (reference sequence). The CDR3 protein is CASSLGLAGGGGELFF. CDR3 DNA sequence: TGTGCCAGCAGCTTAGGACTAGCGGGAGGAGGCGGGGAGCTGTTTTTT.

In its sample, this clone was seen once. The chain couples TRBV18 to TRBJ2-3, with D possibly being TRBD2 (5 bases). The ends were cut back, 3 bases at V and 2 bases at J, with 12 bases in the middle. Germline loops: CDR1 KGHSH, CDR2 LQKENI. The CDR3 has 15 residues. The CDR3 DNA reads TGTGCCAGCTCACCCCAAATCCGGGACACAGATACGCAGTATTTT. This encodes CASSPQIRDTDTQYF. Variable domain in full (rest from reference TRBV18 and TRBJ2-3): NAGVMQNPRHLVRRRGQEARLRCSPMKGHSHVYWYRQLPEEGLKFMVYLQKENIIDESGMPKERFSAEFPKEGPSILRIQQVVRGDSAAYFCASSPQIRDTDTQYFGPGTRLTVL.

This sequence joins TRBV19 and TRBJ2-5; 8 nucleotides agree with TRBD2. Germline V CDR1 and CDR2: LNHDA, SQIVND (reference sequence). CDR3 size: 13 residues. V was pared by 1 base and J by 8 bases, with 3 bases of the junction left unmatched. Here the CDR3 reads CASSIGGRSTQYF. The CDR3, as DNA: TGTGCCAGTAGTATAGGCGGGAGGTCAACCCAGTACTTC.

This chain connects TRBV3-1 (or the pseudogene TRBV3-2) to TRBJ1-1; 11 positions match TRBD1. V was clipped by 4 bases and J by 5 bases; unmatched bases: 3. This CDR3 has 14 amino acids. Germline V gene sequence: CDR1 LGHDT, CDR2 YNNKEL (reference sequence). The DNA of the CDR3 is TGTGCCAGCAGCCTCCGGGACAGGGGGACTGAAGCTTTCTTT. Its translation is CASSLRDRGTEAFF.

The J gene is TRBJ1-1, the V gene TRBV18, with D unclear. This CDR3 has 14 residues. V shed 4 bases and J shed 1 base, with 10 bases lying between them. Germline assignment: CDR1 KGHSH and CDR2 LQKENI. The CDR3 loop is CASSLGRGNTEAFF. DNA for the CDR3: TGTGCCAGCTCACTTGGACGGGGGAACACTGAAGCTTTCTTT.

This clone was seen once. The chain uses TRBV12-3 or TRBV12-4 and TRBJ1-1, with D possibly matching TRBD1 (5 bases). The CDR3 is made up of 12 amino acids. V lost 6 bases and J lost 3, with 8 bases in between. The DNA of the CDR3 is TGTGCCAGCAGCAGGGATTACACTGAAGCTTTCTTT. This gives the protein CASSRDYTEAFF.

The CDR3 DNA is TGTGCCAGCAGTTCCCGGGACATGGGACGGGATGAGCAGTTCTTC. Protein sequence: CASSSRDMGRDEQFF. The chain recombines TRBV6-5 with TRBJ2-1; D is possibly TRBD1 (6 bases). The CDR3 consists of 15 residues. The germline V and J ends were trimmed by 4 bases and 8 bases, with 18 bases remaining between them. Germline V gene lookup returns CDR1 MNHEY and CDR2 SVGAGI.

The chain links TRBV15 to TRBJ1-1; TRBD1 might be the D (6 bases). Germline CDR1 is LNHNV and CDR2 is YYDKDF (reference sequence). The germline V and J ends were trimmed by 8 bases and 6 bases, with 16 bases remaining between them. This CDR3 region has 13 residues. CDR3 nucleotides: TGTGCCACCGCCCTTAGGGGGATCGCTGAAGCTTTCTTT. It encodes CATALRGIAEAFF.

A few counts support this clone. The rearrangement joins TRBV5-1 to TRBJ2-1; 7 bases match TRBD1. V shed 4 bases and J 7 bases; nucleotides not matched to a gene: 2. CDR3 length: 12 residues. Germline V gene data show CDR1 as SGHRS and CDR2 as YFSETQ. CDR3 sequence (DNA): TGCGCCAGCAGCCGGGACAGAAATGAGCAGTTCTTC. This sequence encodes CASSRDRNEQFF.

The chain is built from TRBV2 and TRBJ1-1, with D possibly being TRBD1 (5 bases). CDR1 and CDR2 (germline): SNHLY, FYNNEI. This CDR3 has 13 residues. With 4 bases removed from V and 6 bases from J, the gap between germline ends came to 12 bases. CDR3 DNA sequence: TGTGCCAGCAGTGGTAGGGGAGGGCCTGAAGCTTTCTTT. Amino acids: CASSGRGGPEAFF.

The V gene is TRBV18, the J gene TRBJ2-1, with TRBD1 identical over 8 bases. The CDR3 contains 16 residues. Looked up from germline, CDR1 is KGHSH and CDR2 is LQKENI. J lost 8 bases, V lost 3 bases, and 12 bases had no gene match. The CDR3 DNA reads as TGTGCCAGCTCACCCCGGGACAGGCCCCCCGGGCATGAGCAGTTCTTC. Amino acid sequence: CASSPRDRPPGHEQFF.

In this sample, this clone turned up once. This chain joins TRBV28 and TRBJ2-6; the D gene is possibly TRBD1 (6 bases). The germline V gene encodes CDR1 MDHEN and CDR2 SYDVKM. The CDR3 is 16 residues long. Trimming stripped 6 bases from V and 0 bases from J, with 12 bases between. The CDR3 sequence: CASRPPQGSGANVLTF. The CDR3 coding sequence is TGTGCCAGCAGGCCACCACAGGGCTCTGGGGCCAACGTCCTGACTTTC.

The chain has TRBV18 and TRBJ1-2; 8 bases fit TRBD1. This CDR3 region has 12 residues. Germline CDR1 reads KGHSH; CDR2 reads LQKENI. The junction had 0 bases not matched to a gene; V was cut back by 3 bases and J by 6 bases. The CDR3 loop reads CASSPTGDGYTF. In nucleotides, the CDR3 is TGTGCCAGCTCACCGACAGGGGATGGCTACACCTTC. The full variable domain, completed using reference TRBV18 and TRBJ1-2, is NAGVMQNPRHLVRRRGQEARLRCSPMKGHSHVYWYRQLPEEGLKFMVYLQKENIIDESGMPKERFSAEFPKEGPSILRIQQVVRGDSAAYFCASSPTGDGYTFGSGTRLTVV.

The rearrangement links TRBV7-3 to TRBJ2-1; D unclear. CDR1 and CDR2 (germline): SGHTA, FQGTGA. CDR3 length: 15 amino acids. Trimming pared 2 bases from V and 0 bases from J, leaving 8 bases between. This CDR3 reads CASSLDLSSYNEQFF. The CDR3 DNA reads TGTGCCAGCAGCTTAGACTTAAGCTCCTACAATGAGCAGTTCTTC.

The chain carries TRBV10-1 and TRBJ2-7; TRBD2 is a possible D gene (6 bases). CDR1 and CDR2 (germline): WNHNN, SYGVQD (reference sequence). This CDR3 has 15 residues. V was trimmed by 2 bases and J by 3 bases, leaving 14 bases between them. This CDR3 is CASSEDGRPGYEQYF. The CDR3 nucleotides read TGCGCCAGCAGTGAGGACGGGAGACCGGGCTACGAGCAGTACTTC.

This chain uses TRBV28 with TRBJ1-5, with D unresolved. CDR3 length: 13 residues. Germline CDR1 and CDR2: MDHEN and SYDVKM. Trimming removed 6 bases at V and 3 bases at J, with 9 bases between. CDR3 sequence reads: CASRSQPNQPQHF. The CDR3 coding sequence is TGTGCCAGCAGGTCACAGCCCAATCAGCCCCAGCATTTT.

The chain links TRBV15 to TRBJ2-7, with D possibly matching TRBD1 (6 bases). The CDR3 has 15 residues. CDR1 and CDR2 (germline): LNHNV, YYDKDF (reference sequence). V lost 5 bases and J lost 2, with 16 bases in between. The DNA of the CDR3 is TGTGCCACCAGCCCGAATCCGACAGGTCCCTACGAGCAGTACTTC. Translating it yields CATSPNPTGPYEQYF.

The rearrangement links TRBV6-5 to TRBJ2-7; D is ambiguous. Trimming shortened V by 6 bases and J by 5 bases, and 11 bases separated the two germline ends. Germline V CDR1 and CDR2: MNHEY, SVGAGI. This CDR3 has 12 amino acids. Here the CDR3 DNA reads TGTGCCAGCAGCCAGCTTCGGGACGAGCAGTACTTC. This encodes CASSQLRDEQYF.

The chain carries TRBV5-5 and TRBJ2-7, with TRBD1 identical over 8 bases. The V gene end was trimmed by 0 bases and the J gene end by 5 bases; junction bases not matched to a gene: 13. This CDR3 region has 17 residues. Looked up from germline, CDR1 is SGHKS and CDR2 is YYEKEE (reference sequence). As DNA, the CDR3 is TGTGCCAGCAGCTTGGCGACGGTGGACAGGGTCGGAGACGAGCAGTACTTC. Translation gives CASSLATVDRVGDEQYF.

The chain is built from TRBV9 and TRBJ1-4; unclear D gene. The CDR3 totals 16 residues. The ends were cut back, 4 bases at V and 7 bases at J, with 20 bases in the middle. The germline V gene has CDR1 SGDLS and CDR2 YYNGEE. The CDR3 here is CASSPGLRAVSEKLFF. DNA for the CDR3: TGTGCCAGCAGCCCCGGACTAAGGGCCGTGAGTGAAAAACTGTTTTTT.

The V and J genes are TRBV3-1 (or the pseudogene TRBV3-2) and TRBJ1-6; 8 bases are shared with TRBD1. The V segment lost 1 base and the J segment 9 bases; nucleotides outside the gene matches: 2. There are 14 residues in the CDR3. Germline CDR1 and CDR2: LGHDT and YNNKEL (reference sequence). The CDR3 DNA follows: TGTGCCAGCAGCCAAGGGACAGGGTTTTCACCCCTCCACTTT. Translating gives CASSQGTGFSPLHF.

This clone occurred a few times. The CDR3 protein is CASSQGLSSSGANVLTF. In nucleotides, the CDR3 is TGTGCCAGCAGCCAAGGACTCTCTTCCTCTGGGGCCAACGTCCTGACTTTC. This rearrangement joins TRBV3-1 (or the pseudogene TRBV3-2) to TRBJ2-6; D is uncertain. This CDR3 is 17 amino acids long. V was trimmed by 1 base and J by 0 bases, leaving 10 bases between them. The germline gives CDR1 LGHDT, CDR2 YNNKEL (reference sequence).

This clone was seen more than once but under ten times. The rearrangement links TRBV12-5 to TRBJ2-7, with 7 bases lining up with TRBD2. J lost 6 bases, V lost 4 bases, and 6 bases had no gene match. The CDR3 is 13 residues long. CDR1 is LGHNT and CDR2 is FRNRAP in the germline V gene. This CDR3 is CASGSGSGTEQYF. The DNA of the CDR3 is TGTGCTAGTGGTTCCGGGAGCGGGACCGAGCAGTACTTC.

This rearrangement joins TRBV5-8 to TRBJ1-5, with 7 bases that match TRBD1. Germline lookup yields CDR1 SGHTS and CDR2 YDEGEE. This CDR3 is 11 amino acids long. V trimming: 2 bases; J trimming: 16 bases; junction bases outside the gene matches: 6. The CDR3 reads CASSLQGTVHF. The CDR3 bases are TGTGCCAGCAGCTTACAGGGGACGGTTCATTTT.